Each of the 25 T cell receptor beta chains below was sequenced from the same sample in a study of human T cells and chemical hapten exposure. The sample's time point: pre-sensitization, week 0. Regarding treatment: therapeutic diphenylcyclopropenone sensitization with weekly scalp DPC. In TCRdb, the RACE reads were re-called with MiXCR into one record per CDR3 protein. This sample has around 380,000 distinct CDR3 sequences, with about 5% found just once. The sample in question was whole blood, obtained in connection with sensitization to the hapten diphenylcyclopropenone (DPC). These receptors all come from a woman aged 18-29 years with alopecia areata. Some clones in this sample may be carry-over from other donors' samples.

This clonotype has only a few counts. The rearrangement uses TRBV20-1 and TRBJ2-3; D is perhaps TRBD1 or TRBD2 (5 bases each). There are 12 residues in the CDR3. The V gene's germline CDR1 is DFQATT and CDR2 SNEGSKA (reference sequence). V gave up 3 bases and J gave up 5 bases, with 9 bases separating them. CDR3 sequence reads: CSASTGGDTQYF. The CDR3, as DNA: TGCAGTGCTAGTACTGGGGGAGATACGCAGTATTTT.

This clonotype was picked up many times. The V and J genes are TRBV29-1 and TRBJ1-1; D unresolved. Germline V CDR1 and CDR2: SQVTM, ANQGSEA. The V gene lost 3 bases and the J gene lost 0 bases, with 8 bases spanning the gap. This CDR3 is built from 13 residues. CDR3 bases: TGCAGCGTTGAGAGTCCGTTGAACACTGAAGCTTTCTTT. It specifies CSVESPLNTEAFF.

The sample holds a few counts of this clonotype. V gene TRBV12-3 or TRBV12-4 combines with J gene TRBJ1-5; possible D gene TRBD1, 5 bases. V shed 3 bases and J shed 3 bases, with 12 bases lying between them. CDR3 size: 15 residues. The CDR3 bases are TGTGCCAGCAGTTTGAGGGGTCCTATCAATCAGCCCCAGCATTTT. It specifies CASSLRGPINQPQHF.

The chain recombines TRBV7-9 with TRBJ1-1; no definite D call. Germline lookup yields CDR1 SEHNR and CDR2 FQNEAQ (reference sequence). Trimming took off 1 base at V and 0 bases at J, with 9 bases between the two ends. The CDR3 has 15 residues. The CDR3 loop reads CASSLDRVMNTEAFF. CDR3 in DNA: TGTGCCAGCAGCTTAGACAGAGTCATGAACACTGAAGCTTTCTTT.

This clonotype was seen a handful of times. This chain joins TRBV7-9 and TRBJ2-3; 8 nucleotides line up with TRBD1. The CDR3 loop spans 14 amino acids. Per the germline V gene, CDR1 is SEHNR and CDR2 is FQNEAQ (reference sequence). The V gene end was trimmed by 5 bases and the J gene end by 4 bases; junction bases not matched to a gene: 5. The CDR3 bases are TGTGCCAGCAGCCCACGGACAGGGCCAGATACGCAGTATTTT. Translating gives CASSPRTGPDTQYF.

In its sample, this clonotype was seen a few times. The chain couples TRBV4-3 to TRBJ1-2; 8 bases map to TRBD1. Looked up from germline, CDR1 is LGHNA and CDR2 is YSLEER. This CDR3 has 16 amino acids. Losses at the gene ends were 0 bases for V and 6 bases for J; bases not matched to a gene: 9. The CDR3 DNA is TGCGCCAGCAGCCAAGACCGGACAGGGAGGGCGGATGGCTACACCTTC. Its translation: CASSQDRTGRADGYTF.

This clonotype was recorded many times. The chain carries TRBV7-2 and TRBJ1-5; TRBD1 agrees at 8 bases. Germline V gives CDR1 SGHTA, CDR2 FQGNSA. V shed 2 bases and J 2 bases; nucleotides not matched to a gene: 2. There are 15 residues in the CDR3. DNA of the CDR3: TGTGCCAGCAGCTTACGGGGACAGGGCAATCAGCCCCAGCATTTT. It yields the protein CASSLRGQGNQPQHF.

This clonotype was counted many times. J is TRBJ2-3 and V is TRBV18, with a possible D match to TRBD1 (6 bases). Trimming shortened V by 4 bases and J by 2 bases, and 13 bases separated the two germline ends. This CDR3 has 15 amino acids. CDR1 and CDR2 from the germline V gene are KGHSH and LQKENI. CDR3 coding DNA: TGTGCCAGCTCACGAGAGACAGGCAACACAGATACGCAGTATTTT. This sequence encodes CASSRETGNTDTQYF.

This clonotype came up a few times. The chain has TRBV6-5 and TRBJ1-6; D unclear. This CDR3 is built from 16 residues. Trimming took 0 bases from V and 12 from J, leaving 18 bases between them. Germline CDR1 reads MNHEY; CDR2 reads SVGAGI. CDR3 bases: TGTGCCAGCAGTTACTCTCTCCCCTCCGTGCCACTACCCCTCCACTTT. Translating gives CASSYSLPSVPLPLHF.

This clonotype occurred many times. The J gene is TRBJ1-3, the V gene TRBV14; 8 bases map to TRBD1. CDR3 length: 15 amino acids. The V and J ends lost 6 bases and 0 bases, in that order; junction bases with no gene match: 4. Germline V gene data show CDR1 as SGHDN and CDR2 as FVKESK. The CDR3 here is CASRRTGISGNTIYF. In nucleotides, the CDR3 is TGTGCCAGCAGGCGGACAGGGATCTCTGGAAACACCATATATTTT.

This sequence joins TRBV5-1 and TRBJ2-7, with 13 bases aligning to TRBD2. V shed 4 bases, J shed 1 base, and the junction held 5 bases outside the gene matches. The CDR3 has 16 amino acids. The germline CDR1 and CDR2 sequences are SGHRS and YFSETQ. For the CDR3, the DNA is TGCGCCAGCAGCGAGACTAGCGGGGGGCCATCCTACGAGCAGTACTTC. This translates into CASSETSGGPSYEQYF. Full variable domain (rest looked up from reference TRBV5-1 and TRBJ2-7): KAGVTQTPRYLIKTRGQQVTLSCSPISGHRSVSWYQQTPGQGLQFLFEYFSETQRNKGNFPGRFSGRQFSNSRSEMNVSTLELGDSALYLCASSETSGGPSYEQYFGPGTRLTVT.

This clonotype was observed at least ten times. The chain combines TRBV4-3 with TRBJ2-6; the D is unclear. V was trimmed by 0 bases and J by 10 bases, leaving 4 bases between them. This CDR3 is built from 12 residues. Germline-derived CDR1 and CDR2 are LGHNA and YSLEER. CDR3 in amino acids: CASSQERNVLTF. DNA for the CDR3: TGCGCCAGCAGCCAAGAAAGGAACGTCCTGACTTTC.

The rearrangement links TRBV7-9 to TRBJ2-3; TRBD2 matches at 7 bases. Trimming took 1 base from V and 2 from J; bases not matched to a gene: 6. The V gene's germline CDR1 is SEHNR and CDR2 FQNEAQ (reference sequence). The CDR3 sequence is 16 residues long. The chain's CDR3 is CASSLGSGVLTDTQYF. Written as DNA, the CDR3 is TGTGCCAGCAGCTTAGGAAGCGGGGTCCTCACAGATACGCAGTATTTT. The full variable domain, in which reference TRBV7-9 and TRBJ2-3 provide the parts outside the CDR3, is DTGVSQNPRHKITKRGQNVTFRCDPISEHNRLYWYRQTLGQGPEFLTYFQNEAQLEKSRLLSDRFSAERPKGSFSTLEIQRTEQGDSAMYLCASSLGSGVLTDTQYFGPGTRLTVL.

This clonotype was observed at least ten times. The chain carries TRBV29-1 and TRBJ1-3, with unresolved D. The CDR3 length is 15 residues. Germline loops: CDR1 SQVTM, CDR2 ANQGSEA. The germline V and J ends were trimmed by 4 bases and 6 bases, with 19 bases remaining between them. CDR3 sequence: CSVANLPGVPNTIYF. CDR3 nucleotides: TGCAGCGTTGCCAACCTGCCTGGGGTTCCAAACACCATATATTTT. Drawing the rest from reference TRBV29-1 and TRBJ1-3, the complete variable domain is SAVISQKPSRDICQRGTSLTIQCQVDSQVTMMFWYRQQPGQSLTLIATANQGSEATYESGFVIDKFPISRPNLTFSTLTVSNMSPEDSSIYLCSVANLPGVPNTIYFGEGSWLTVV.

A few counts support this clonotype. This chain uses TRBV7-2 with TRBJ1-6; TRBD1 matches 7 bases. This CDR3 has 16 residues. Germline lookup yields CDR1 SGHTA and CDR2 FQGNSA. The V gene end was trimmed by 4 bases and the J gene end by 9 bases; junction bases not matched to a gene: 12. The CDR3 DNA is TGTGCCAGCAGCTGGGTGAAGGGGGCGGCCGGTTCACCCCTCCACTTT. It yields the protein CASSWVKGAAGSPLHF. The full variable domain, completed using reference TRBV7-2 and TRBJ1-6, is GAGVSQSPSNKVTEKGKDVELRCDPISGHTALYWYRQSLGQGLEFLIYFQGNSAPDKSGLPSDRFSAERTGGSVSTLTIQRTQQEDSAVYLCASSWVKGAAGSPLHFGNGTRLTVT.

This chain links TRBV9 with TRBJ2-7; 8 positions match TRBD1. J was trimmed by 3 bases and V by 4 bases; bases with no gene match: 6. This CDR3 spans 14 amino acids. The germline V gene has CDR1 SGDLS and CDR2 YYNGEE. Written as DNA, the CDR3 is TGTGCCAGCAGCATCGGGACAGGAGACTACGAGCAGTACTTC. Translated, it gives CASSIGTGDYEQYF.

The chain couples TRBV29-1 to TRBJ1-1; D gene uncertain. The V and J ends lost 7 bases and 6 bases respectively, with 15 bases between them. Germline V CDR1 and CDR2: SQVTM, ANQGSEA. This CDR3 contains 12 residues. CDR3 sequence: CSAETGTAEAFF. For the CDR3, the DNA is TGCAGCGCGGAGACTGGAACGGCTGAAGCTTTCTTT. Full variable domain (outside the CDR3, taken from reference TRBV29-1 and TRBJ1-1): SAVISQKPSRDICQRGTSLTIQCQVDSQVTMMFWYRQQPGQSLTLIATANQGSEATYESGFVIDKFPISRPNLTFSTLTVSNMSPEDSSIYLCSAETGTAEAFFGQGTRLTVV.

The rearrangement joins TRBV7-9 to TRBJ1-6, with 7 nucleotides matching TRBD1. CDR1 and CDR2 (germline): SEHNR, FQNEAQ (reference sequence). The CDR3 loop spans 15 amino acids. J gave up 7 bases and V 4 bases, and 7 bases lay outside the gene matches. DNA for the CDR3: TGTGCCAGCAGCTCACAGGGGACGATGAATTCACCCCTCCACTTT. Translated, it gives CASSSQGTMNSPLHF. The whole variable domain, remainder taken from reference TRBV7-9 and TRBJ1-6, is DTGVSQNPRHKITKRGQNVTFRCDPISEHNRLYWYRQTLGQGPEFLTYFQNEAQLEKSRLLSDRFSAERPKGSFSTLEIQRTEQGDSAMYLCASSSQGTMNSPLHFGNGTRLTVT.

This clonotype has more than one count but fewer than ten. V gene TRBV6-6 combines with J gene TRBJ1-5; a possible D gene is TRBD1 (5 bases). V was trimmed by 2 bases and J by 2 bases, leaving 10 bases between them. The V gene's germline CDR1 is MNHNY and CDR2 SVGAGI (reference sequence). The CDR3 is 15 residues long. CDR3 protein: CASSYGGEGNQPQHF. CDR3 sequence (DNA): TGTGCCAGCAGTTACGGAGGGGAGGGCAATCAGCCCCAGCATTTT.

On this clonotype: This may come from a read error, since a much larger clone is one base off. This sequence joins TRBV27 and TRBJ1-5; the D gene is possibly TRBD1 (6 bases). Germline assignment: CDR1 MNHEY and CDR2 SMNVEV (reference sequence). V was clipped by 6 bases and J by 2 bases, with 14 bases between them. This CDR3 has 15 residues. The CDR3 bases are TGTGCCAGCAGATTCTCGGACAGCCGCAATCAGCCCCAGCATTTT. Its translation is CASRFSDSRNQPQHF.

This clonotype showed up just a few times. V gene TRBV7-8 combines with J gene TRBJ1-5, with D hard to call. The germline CDR1 and CDR2 sequences are SGHVS and FQNEAQ. V dropped 2 bases and J dropped 2 bases, with 7 bases sitting between them. The CDR3 covers 14 residues. Here the CDR3 DNA reads TGTGCCAGCAGCTTAACCCCAGGCAATCAGCCCCAGCATTTT. Translation: CASSLTPGNQPQHF.

This clonotype was recorded many times. The J gene is TRBJ1-2, the V gene TRBV11-2; D gene ambiguous. CDR1 and CDR2 (germline): SGHAT, FQNNGV. The CDR3 runs 13 residues. Deletions cut 3 bases from V and 1 base from J, with 6 bases between. The CDR3 coding sequence is TGTGCCAGCAGCTTTAGGAGTAACTATGGCTACACCTTC. Translation: CASSFRSNYGYTF.

This clonotype has just a few counts. The chain employs TRBV7-3 and TRBJ1-5; 7 nucleotides line up with TRBD1. V lost 4 bases and J lost 5; bases outside the gene matches: 5. In germline, CDR1 is SGHTA, CDR2 FQGTGA. The CDR3 runs to 14 residues. CDR3 sequence (DNA): TGTGCCAGCAGCTCCGACAGGGAACATCAGCCCCAGCATTTT. Translating it yields CASSSDREHQPQHF.

In its sample, this clonotype was seen many times. The gene calls are TRBV6-5 and TRBJ1-6; 8 nucleotides align to TRBD1. V trimming: 4 bases; J trimming: 10 bases; junction bases outside the gene matches: 15. Germline V gene lookup returns CDR1 MNHEY and CDR2 SVGAGI. The CDR3 contains 17 residues. The CDR3 reads CASSSWGAGQGQSPLHF. The CDR3 bases are TGTGCCAGCAGTTCCTGGGGCGCCGGACAGGGTCAATCACCCCTCCACTTT.

This clonotype was seen many times. The chain is built from TRBV6-2 or TRBV6-3 and TRBJ2-7; a possible D gene is TRBD1 (6 bases). The germline CDR1 and CDR2 sequences are MNHEY and SVGEGT. V was trimmed by 0 bases and J by 2 bases, leaving 17 bases between them. The CDR3 has 17 amino acids. The DNA of the CDR3 is TGTGCCAGCAGTTACTCCCTTTACCAGGACAGAGCCTACGAGCAGTACTTC. It codes for CASSYSLYQDRAYEQYF.